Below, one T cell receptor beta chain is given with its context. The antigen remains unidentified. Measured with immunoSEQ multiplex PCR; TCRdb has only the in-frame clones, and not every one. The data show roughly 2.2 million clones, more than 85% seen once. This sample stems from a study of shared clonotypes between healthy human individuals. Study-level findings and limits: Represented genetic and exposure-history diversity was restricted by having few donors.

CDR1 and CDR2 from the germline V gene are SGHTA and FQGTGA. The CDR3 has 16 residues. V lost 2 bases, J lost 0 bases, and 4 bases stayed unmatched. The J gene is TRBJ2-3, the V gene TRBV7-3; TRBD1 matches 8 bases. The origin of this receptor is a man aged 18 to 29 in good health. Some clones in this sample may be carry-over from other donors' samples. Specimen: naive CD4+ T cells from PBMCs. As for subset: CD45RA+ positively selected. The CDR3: CASSLLWTGSTDTQYF. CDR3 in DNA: TGTGCCAGCAGCTTACTCTGGACAGGGAGCACAGATACGCAGTATTTT.